Following are 19 T cell receptor beta chains from one sample sequenced in a study of T cell changes during pregnancy in multiple sclerosis. This table comes from immunoSEQ multiplex PCR, and its TCRdb copy is limited to in-frame clones, with some not included. The data show about 73,000 clones, 85% to 95% seen once. Sequences were derived from peripheral blood, sampled in the third trimester of pregnancy. The receptors derive from a female donor in good health, enrolled as a control in a pregnancy study.

CDR3 residues: CASSKLAGSYNEQFF. The CDR3, as DNA: TGCGCCAGCAGTAAACTAGCGGGCTCCTACAATGAGCAGTTCTTC. This chain connects TRBV10-1 to TRBJ2-1, with 9 bases identical to TRBD2. CDR3 size: 15 residues. After removal of 5 bases from V and 0 bases from J, the junction contained 2 bases not matched to a gene. Per germline, CDR1 WNHNN and CDR2 SYGVQD (reference sequence).

The CDR3 DNA is TGTGCCAGCCCTCGGGGGGTCGTTGGAGAGACCCAGTACTTC. Translation gives CASPRGVVGETQYF. The rearrangement uses TRBV6-1 and TRBJ2-5; TRBD2 matches at 7 bases. The V and J ends lost 8 bases and 4 bases, in that order; junction bases with no gene match: 10. The CDR3 totals 14 residues. Per the germline V gene, CDR1 is MNHNS and CDR2 is SASEGT.

This sequence joins TRBV5-1 and TRBJ2-1; the D gene is possibly TRBD2 (6 bases). CDR1 and CDR2 (germline): SGHRS, YFSETQ. CDR3 length equals 14 residues. Trimming removed 1 base at V and 10 bases at J, with 15 bases between. CDR3 protein: CASSLTAGLTEQFF. The CDR3 bases are TGCGCCAGCAGCTTGACCGCGGGGCTAACCGAGCAGTTCTTC.

The gene calls are TRBV18 and TRBJ2-7; 10 bases match TRBD2. CDR1 and CDR2 (germline): KGHSH, LQKENI. J was trimmed by 4 bases and V by 4 bases; bases with no gene match: 10. The CDR3 contains 16 residues. The CDR3 loop reads CASSLTGLAGAYEQYF. DNA for the CDR3: TGTGCCAGCTCACTTACCGGCCTAGCGGGAGCTTACGAGCAGTACTTC.

This clone was counted a few times. The chain employs TRBV7-8 and TRBJ2-2, with a weak D call TRBD1 (5 bases). Trimming removed 3 bases from V and 4 bases from J, with 12 bases in between. The germline V gene encodes CDR1 SGHVS and CDR2 FQNEAQ. There are 15 residues in the CDR3. The CDR3 coding sequence is TGTGCCAGCAGCTTTACAGGTTTCATCACCGGGGAGCTGTTTTTT. This translates into CASSFTGFITGELFF. The variable domain in full, completed from reference TRBV7-8 and TRBJ2-2, reads GAGVSQSPRYKVAKRGQDVALRCDPISGHVSLFWYQQALGQGPEFLTYFQNEAQLDKSGLPSDRFFAERPEGSVSTLKIQRTQQEDSAVYLCASSFTGFITGELFFGEGSRLTVL.

The rearrangement uses TRBV23-1 and TRBJ2-4, with 7 bases that match TRBD1. TRBV23-1 is recorded as an ORF, its role being uncertain. J gave up 9 bases and V 10 bases, and 18 bases lay outside the gene matches. The CDR3 contains 15 residues. The CDR3 spells CATDRSGLRLGIQYF. The CDR3 nucleotides are TGCGCCACGGACAGGTCCGGTCTTAGGCTTGGCATTCAGTACTTC.

The chain recombines TRBV14 with TRBJ2-1; D is perhaps TRBD2 (7 bases). The germline V gene has CDR1 SGHDN and CDR2 FVKESK. V lost 3 bases, J lost 4 bases, and 16 bases lay in between. This CDR3 comprises 16 residues. CDR3 DNA sequence: TGTGCCAGCAGCCATCGGGGGGCTTCCTTGTACAATGAGCAGTTCTTC. Amino acids: CASSHRGASLYNEQFF.

The V gene is TRBV6-6, the J gene TRBJ1-5, with D perhaps TRBD1 (6 bases). Germline CDR1 and CDR2: MNHNY and SVGAGI (reference sequence). Trimming left V 3 bases short and J 1 base short, with 13 bases between. This CDR3 spans 16 amino acids. The CDR3 sequence is CASSYVGAVSNQPQHF. Here the CDR3 DNA reads TGTGCCAGCAGTTATGTGGGGGCGGTAAGCAATCAGCCCCAGCATTTT.

This chain uses TRBV27 with TRBJ1-1; D is possibly TRBD1 (5 bases). The CDR3 length is 16 residues. Germline V gene sequence: CDR1 MNHEY, CDR2 SMNVEV (reference sequence). Trimming left V 3 bases short and J 7 bases short, with 21 bases between. CDR3 region: CASSFSGVRGFDEAFF. CDR3 bases: TGTGCCAGCAGTTTTTCGGGAGTGAGGGGTTTCGATGAAGCTTTCTTT.

The V gene is TRBV6-5, the J gene TRBJ1-2, with D perhaps matching TRBD1 (6 bases). This CDR3 has 13 residues. Germline CDR1 is MNHEY and CDR2 is SVGAGI. V gave up 4 bases and J gave up 2 bases, with 8 bases separating them. This CDR3 is CASSSGQNYGYTF. CDR3 in DNA: TGTGCCAGCAGTTCCGGACAGAACTATGGCTACACCTTC.

The sample holds a few counts of this clone. J is TRBJ1-1 and V is TRBV20-1; TRBD1 matches 11 bases. Looked up from germline, CDR1 is DFQATT and CDR2 is SNEGSKA (reference sequence). The trim removed 3 bases at V and 9 bases at J, leaving 0 bases unmatched. This CDR3 is built from 11 residues. The CDR3 DNA sequence: TGCAGTGCTAGGGACAGGGGGCAAGCTTTCTTT. Its translation is CSARDRGQAFF.

The gene calls are TRBV21-1 and TRBJ2-5; the table's D gene call, TRBD1, was not cross checked with the DNA. TRBV21-1 is an annotated pseudogene. The CDR3 sequence is 19 residues long. In nucleotides, the CDR3 is TGTGCCAGCAGCAAAGACCGGGGCAGGACAGGGAGAAGAAAAGAGACCCAGTACTTC. Its translation: CASSKDRGRTGRRKETQYF.

This chain uses TRBV25-1 with TRBJ2-7; 7 bases agree with TRBD1. Germline CDR1 and CDR2: MGHDK and SYGVNS. This CDR3 region has 14 residues. V shed 4 bases and J 3 bases; nucleotides not matched to a gene: 6. The CDR3 reads CASSVRTGGYEQYF. CDR3 nucleotide sequence: TGTGCCAGCAGTGTTCGGACAGGAGGCTACGAGCAGTACTTC.

The rearrangement links TRBV28 to TRBJ2-2; TRBD2 aligns across 7 bases. The CDR3 covers 16 residues. Trimming removed 5 bases from V and 3 bases from J; junction bases left unmatched: 9. Germline CDR1 and CDR2: MDHEN and SYDVKM. CDR3 amino acids: CASSIYGRADTGELFF. The CDR3, as DNA: TGTGCCAGCAGTATTTATGGGAGGGCGGACACCGGGGAGCTGTTTTTT.

V is TRBV5-1 and J is TRBJ1-6; TRBD1 agrees at 7 bases. This CDR3 comprises 15 residues. Looked up from germline, CDR1 is SGHRS and CDR2 is YFSETQ. V lost 0 bases to trimming and J lost 9 bases; unmatched junction nucleotides: 6. CDR3 in amino acids: CASSLADRDASPLHF. The CDR3 DNA reads TGCGCCAGCAGCTTGGCCGACAGGGACGCTTCACCCCTCCACTTT. Filled out from reference TRBV5-1 and TRBJ1-6, the complete variable domain reads KAGVTQTPRYLIKTRGQQVTLSCSPISGHRSVSWYQQTPGQGLQFLFEYFSETQRNKGNFPGRFSGRQFSNSRSEMNVSTLELGDSALYLCASSLADRDASPLHFGNGTRLTVT.

Of note for this clone: Other DNA sequences in the same sample also yield this CDR3. The chain has TRBV11-2 and TRBJ2-2, with unresolved D. The V and J ends lost 1 base and 1 base respectively, with 4 bases between them. This CDR3 spans 14 amino acids. From germline, CDR1 is SGHAT and CDR2 FQNNGV. The CDR3 sequence: CASSLGRNTGELFF. Here the CDR3 DNA reads TGTGCCAGCAGCTTAGGCAGGAACACCGGGGAGCTGTTTTTT.

DNA for the CDR3: TGTGCCACTGGGACTAGCGGGGGCCGATACAATGAGCAGTTCTTC. It encodes CATGTSGGRYNEQFF. The chain links TRBV27 to TRBJ2-1; 14 positions agree with TRBD2. The CDR3 covers 15 residues. The germline V gene encodes CDR1 MNHEY and CDR2 SMNVEV (reference sequence). V was pared by 10 bases and J by 4 bases, with 6 bases of the junction left unmatched.

The rearrangement joins TRBV25-1 to TRBJ2-7; the D gene is possibly TRBD1 (7 bases). V was pared by 1 base and J by 9 bases, with 13 bases between. The CDR3 contains 13 residues. Germline CDR1 reads MGHDK; CDR2 reads SYGVNS. CDR3 loop: CASSEWRDSWQYF. For the CDR3, the DNA is TGTGCCAGCAGTGAATGGAGGGACAGTTGGCAGTACTTC.

This chain connects TRBV20-1 to TRBJ2-5, with a tentative D call TRBD1 (6 bases). V lost 7 bases, J lost 0 bases, and 6 bases lay in between. This CDR3 contains 11 residues. The germline gives CDR1 DFQATT, CDR2 SNEGSKA (reference sequence). In DNA, the CDR3 is TGCAGTGGGACAGACCAAGAGACCCAGTACTTC. Its translation is CSGTDQETQYF.